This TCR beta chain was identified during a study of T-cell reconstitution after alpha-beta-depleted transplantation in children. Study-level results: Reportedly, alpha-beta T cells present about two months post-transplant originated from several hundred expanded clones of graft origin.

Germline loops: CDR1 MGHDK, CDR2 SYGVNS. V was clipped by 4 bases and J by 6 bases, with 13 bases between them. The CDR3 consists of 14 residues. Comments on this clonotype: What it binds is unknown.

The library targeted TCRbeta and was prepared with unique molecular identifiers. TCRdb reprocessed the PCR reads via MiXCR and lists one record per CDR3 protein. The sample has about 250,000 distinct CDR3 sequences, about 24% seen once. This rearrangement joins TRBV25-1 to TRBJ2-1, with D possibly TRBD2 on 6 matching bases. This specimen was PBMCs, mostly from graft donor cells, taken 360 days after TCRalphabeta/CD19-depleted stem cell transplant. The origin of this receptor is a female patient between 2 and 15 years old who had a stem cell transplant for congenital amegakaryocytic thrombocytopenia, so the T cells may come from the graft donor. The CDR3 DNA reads TGTGCCAGCAGTGGGGACTGGCCTCTCAATGAGCAGTTCTTC. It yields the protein CASSGDWPLNEQFF.